Detailed here is one TCR beta chain. The antigen is unknown. This sample is part of a study of cytomegalovirus exposure and HLA in healthy donors. Points from the study as a whole: According to a subsequent analysis, TCR clusters from the first cohort were inclined to appear together in the roughly 120 validation repertoires.

The method was immunoSEQ multiplex PCR; TCRdb's version includes in-frame clones alone and lacks a portion of them. The sample comprises tens of thousands of clones, approximately 94% of which are singletons, and under 4% rests with the top ten. Germline CDR1 is SNHLY and CDR2 is FYNNEI. V trimming: 4 bases; J trimming: 3 bases; junction bases outside the gene matches: 4. The CDR3 is 14 amino acids. Material for sequencing was PBMCs. This receptor was identified in a woman under 30 in good health and CMV-seropositive. The chain combines TRBV2 with TRBJ1-1, with 8 bases fitting TRBD1. CDR3 coding DNA: TGTGCCAGCAGTGTTTCAGGGGGCGACACTGAAGCTTTCTTT. Its translation: CASSVSGGDTEAFF. Together with reference TRBV2 and TRBJ1-1, the CDR3 gives the full variable domain: EPEVTQTPSHQVTQMGQEVILRCVPISNHLYFYWYRQILGQKVEFLVSFYNNEISEKSEIFDDQFSVERPDGSNFTLKIRSTKLEDSAMYFCASSVSGGDTEAFFGQGTRLTVV.